The sequence of this T cell receptor beta chain was determined in a study of cytomegalovirus exposure and HLA in healthy donors. Study findings and constraints: The study flagged roughly 150 TCR beta chains as cytomegalovirus-associated.

A word on this clone: Its specificity is unknown.

While the first cohort had 600 to 750 subjects, the donors belonged to the separate validation cohort of 120 subjects. Generated by immunoSEQ multiplex PCR, the TCRdb table keeps only in-frame clones and is missing some. The table records around 56,000 clones, 85% to 90% of them present only once. The V gene's germline CDR1 is SGHTA and CDR2 FQGTGA. This CDR3 has 13 amino acids. After removal of 5 bases from V and 9 bases from J, the junction contained 6 bases not matched to a gene. The TCR comes from a woman aged 18 to 35 in good health and CMV-seronegative. Sequenced material: PBMCs. The V call is TRBV7-3, the J call TRBJ1-3; 8 bases match TRBD1. DNA of the CDR3: TGTGCCAGCAGCCCTGACAGGGGCCGCACCATATATTTT. Amino acid sequence: CASSPDRGRTIYF. Together with reference TRBV7-3 and TRBJ1-3, the CDR3 gives the full variable domain: GAGVSQTPSNKVTEKGKYVELRCDPISGHTALYWYRQSLGQGPEFLIYFQGTGAADDSGLPNDRFFAVRPEGSVSTLKIQRTERGDSAVYLCASSPDRGRTIYFGEGSWLTVV.